One sample yielded the 15 T cell receptor beta chains listed below, sequenced in a study of T-cell memory formation after mild COVID-19 (dated by TCRdb to the early 2020s). The method was 5' RACE. Sequenced using an Illumina NovaSeq 6000. Starting from the raw public reads, TCRdb applied fastp trimming at Q25, assembled clones with MiXCR and retained in-frame beta chains. Each CDR3 protein gets just one entry, which takes the most common genes and DNA from the rows behind it. Across this sample there are 300,000 to 350,000 distinct CDR3 sequences, with approximately 15% seen only once. Jointly, the top ten make up roughly 23% of the sample. Sample: PBMCs or a T cell subset sorted from them (not recorded which). All receptors derive from a man aged 18 to 29 who had mild COVID-19 (a few samples of this study predate the infection). The sample titles of this study are shuffled in the database, so cell type and time point are left out; the donor was told from shared clones.

This clonotype was observed a handful of times. The rearrangement joins TRBV12-3 or TRBV12-4 to TRBJ1-2; 7 bases are shared with TRBD1. Trimming took 9 bases from V and 4 from J; bases not matched to a gene: 5. The CDR3 sequence is 12 residues long. CDR3 region: CASLRDSYGYTF. CDR3 DNA: TGTGCCAGTCTCCGGGACAGCTATGGCTACACCTTC.

This clonotype was seen only a few times. The gene calls are TRBV4-3 and TRBJ2-6, with D unclear. Trimming took 10 bases from V and 0 from J, leaving 10 bases between them. The CDR3 length is 14 residues. Per the germline V gene, CDR1 is LGHNA and CDR2 is YSLEER. The CDR3 spells CATAPDSGANVLTF. CDR3 bases: TGCGCCACTGCCCCAGACTCTGGGGCCAACGTCCTGACTTTC.

The sample holds a few counts of this clonotype. The chain employs TRBV20-1 and TRBJ2-1, with 7 bases fitting TRBD1. The CDR3 is made up of 13 amino acids. From germline, CDR1 is DFQATT and CDR2 SNEGSKA (reference sequence). The V and J ends lost 2 bases and 7 bases, in that order; junction bases with no gene match: 5. DNA of the CDR3: TGCAGTGCTAGACAGGGGGTGCTGAATGAGCAGTTCTTC. Amino acid sequence: CSARQGVLNEQFF.

The table lists this clonotype with many counts. The rearrangement joins TRBV4-2 to TRBJ1-1; D uncertain. Trimming took 5 bases from V and 7 from J, leaving 8 bases between them. Germline V gives CDR1 LGHNA, CDR2 YNFKEQ. The CDR3 has 11 amino acids. This chain's CDR3 is CASSWGDEAFF. CDR3 bases: TGTGCCAGCAGCTGGGGTGATGAAGCTTTCTTT.

The sample holds a few counts of this clonotype. This sequence joins TRBV25-1 and TRBJ2-1; TRBD2 aligns across 12 bases. Trimming removed 4 bases from V and 10 bases from J; junction bases left unmatched: 8. Germline V CDR1 and CDR2: MGHDK, SYGVNS. The CDR3 runs 15 residues. The CDR3 DNA reads as TGTGCCAGCAGTGTCTCTAGCGGGGGGGCCGCGGAGCAGTTCTTC. It encodes CASSVSSGGAAEQFF.

This clonotype turned up a few times. V and J are TRBV29-1 and TRBJ1-5; D unresolved. V was pared by 5 bases and J by 5 bases, with 13 bases between. This CDR3 spans 13 amino acids. Germline CDR1 SQVTM, CDR2 ANQGSEA. The CDR3 bases are TGCAGCGTTAGGACGCTGGAACATCAGCCCCAGCATTTT. Protein sequence: CSVRTLEHQPQHF. Variable domain in full (rest from reference TRBV29-1 and TRBJ1-5): SAVISQKPSRDICQRGTSLTIQCQVDSQVTMMFWYRQQPGQSLTLIATANQGSEATYESGFVIDKFPISRPNLTFSTLTVSNMSPEDSSIYLCSVRTLEHQPQHFGDGTRLSIL.

The chain recombines TRBV12-3 or TRBV12-4 with TRBJ1-4; the match to TRBD1 covers 7 bases. J gave up 0 bases and V 6 bases, and 1 base lay outside the gene matches. CDR3 length: 14 residues. In nucleotides, the CDR3 is TGTGCCAGCAGCGGACAGGCAACTAATGAAAAACTGTTTTTT. It is translated as CASSGQATNEKLFF.

V is TRBV5-1 and J is TRBJ2-1; TRBD2 aligns across 10 bases. Germline CDR1 SGHRS, CDR2 YFSETQ. With 2 bases clipped from V and 7 bases from J, the junction kept 3 bases outside the gene matches. The CDR3 runs to 14 residues. The CDR3 DNA follows: TGCGCCAGCAGCTTACTAGCGGGGTCGAATGAGCAGTTCTTC. Protein product: CASSLLAGSNEQFF.

CDR3 region: CASSLDSAGNTIYF. CDR3 DNA: TGTGCCAGCAGCCTTGACAGTGCCGGAAACACCATATATTTT. The J gene is TRBJ1-3, the V gene TRBV7-2, with D perhaps matching TRBD1 (5 bases). Germline CDR1 SGHTA, CDR2 FQGNSA. The CDR3 runs to 14 residues. The V and J ends lost 5 bases and 4 bases respectively, with 12 bases between them.

This clonotype has a handful of counts. CDR3 sequence reads: CASRPAGLGNTEAFF. The CDR3 DNA is TGCGCCAGCAGACCGGCGGGCTTAGGGAACACTGAAGCTTTCTTT. The chain combines TRBV5-1 with TRBJ1-1; D is unclear. This CDR3 region has 15 residues. The V end lost 5 bases, the J end lost 1 base, and 15 bases lay between the germline ends. Germline values: CDR1 SGHRS, CDR2 YFSETQ.

In its sample, this clonotype was seen once. The junction and the germline gene differ at one end; a read error may be behind it. The chain employs TRBV6-1 and TRBJ1-4; the D gene is possibly TRBD1 (6 bases). Germline values: CDR1 MNHNS, CDR2 SASEGT. This CDR3 contains 12 residues. The CDR3 sequence is CAISWTEGRLFF. CDR3 sequence (DNA): TGTGCCATCAGTTGGACAGAGGGAAGACTGTTTTTT.

The genes are TRBV11-1 and TRBJ2-1; 8 bases are a match to TRBD2. The CDR3 is 15 amino acids. V lost 4 bases and J lost 6; bases outside the gene matches: 8. Germline CDR1 is SGHAT and CDR2 is FQDESV (reference sequence). Here the CDR3 reads CASSSGGTSANEQFF. The CDR3 nucleotides are TGTGCCAGCAGCTCAGGCGGGACTAGTGCCAATGAGCAGTTCTTC. Filled out from reference TRBV11-1 and TRBJ2-1, the complete variable domain reads EAEVAQSPRYKITEKSQAVAFWCDPISGHATLYWYRQILGQGPELLVQFQDESVVDDSQLPKDRFSAERLKGVDSTLKIQPAELGDSAMYLCASSSGGTSANEQFFGPGTRLTVL.

The chain joins TRBV6-2 or TRBV6-3 to TRBJ2-7, with D unresolved. V shed 5 bases and J shed 1 base, with 12 bases lying between them. Germline lookup yields CDR1 MNHEY and CDR2 SVGEGT. The CDR3 consists of 14 residues. Here the CDR3 DNA reads TGTGCCAGCAGTGCGCCGAGCAGGTCCTACGAGCAGTACTTC. Amino acid sequence: CASSAPSRSYEQYF.

V is TRBV11-2 and J is TRBJ1-1; 10 bases match TRBD1. CDR3 size: 18 residues. J lost 1 base, V lost 4 bases, and 12 bases had no gene match. Germline CDR1 reads SGHAT; CDR2 reads FQNNGV. As DNA, the CDR3 is TGTGCCAGCAGCTATGACGGATGGGACAGGGGACAGAACACTGAAGCTTTCTTT. This translates into CASSYDGWDRGQNTEAFF.

The sample holds a few counts of this clonotype. The chain carries TRBV9 and TRBJ2-2, with a tentative D call TRBD1 (6 bases). This CDR3 has 15 amino acids. The V end lost 0 bases, the J end lost 3 bases, and 9 bases lay between the germline ends. Germline assignment: CDR1 SGDLS and CDR2 YYNGEE. CDR3 residues: CASSVGGQDTGELFF. In nucleotides, the CDR3 is TGTGCCAGCAGCGTAGGGGGACAAGACACCGGGGAGCTGTTTTTT.